The clone carrying this T cell receptor beta chain showed up many times. The antigen remains undetermined. A clone one base away is much larger, so this may be a read error. The same CDR3 also results from other DNA sequences found in this sample. Patients were all untreated before their thyroid surgery. These data originate in a study of metastatic and nonmetastatic thyroid tumors. Looking at the study overall: It was across blood and tumor or nodule tissue from malignant and benign thyroid patients that repertoires were compared.

Authors' data handling: A distant-metastasis classifier for papillary thyroid cancer was built using CDR3 differences across clinicopathological groups. MiXCR was used by TCRdb to re-call the PCR reads. Clone size and V and J calls follow TCRdb, not the original study. The sample lists around 10,000 clones, approximately 29% occurring once. Broader study findings: According to reports, the diversity of TCR beta was significantly higher in malignant thyroid tumors than in benign nodules, and this held in both blood and tumor samples.

This TCR came from a female donor with papillary thyroid cancer or a benign thyroid nodule (not recorded which). Some clones in this sample may be carry-over from other donors' samples. The sample was tumor tissue.

As DNA, the CDR3 is TGTGCCAGCTCACCGTCTACGCGCATTAACGAGCAGTACTTT. Encoded protein: CASSPSTRINEQYF. The V call is TRBV18, the J call TRBJ2-7; D call uncertain. CDR3 length: 14 residues. The V gene's germline CDR1 is KGHSH and CDR2 LQKENI.